This T cell receptor beta chain was retrieved from a study of monozygotic twins with inflammatory bowel disease. Study-wide results and caveats: Fewer shared clonotypes with others were found in IBD patients than in healthy twins, especially with disease activity. IBD patients had lower TCRbeta diversity (inverse Simpson) than healthy co-twins. No separation of different T cell subtypes was possible.

As regards this clonotype: What it recognizes is unknown.

A 6-nucleotide sample barcode was carried by the UMIs, which template switching added. TCRdb re-called the 5' RACE reads and gives one entry per CDR3 protein, without DNA. Here the sample table reports about 300,000 distinct CDR3 sequences. The CDR3 loop spans 12 amino acids. The sequencing sample was made of blood. The chain links TRBV12-3 or TRBV12-4 to TRBJ1-1. This clonotype was obtained from a human donor with ulcerative colitis or Crohn's disease, or a healthy co-twin of an affected twin (not recorded which). The CDR3 sequence: CASSPRPNEAFF.